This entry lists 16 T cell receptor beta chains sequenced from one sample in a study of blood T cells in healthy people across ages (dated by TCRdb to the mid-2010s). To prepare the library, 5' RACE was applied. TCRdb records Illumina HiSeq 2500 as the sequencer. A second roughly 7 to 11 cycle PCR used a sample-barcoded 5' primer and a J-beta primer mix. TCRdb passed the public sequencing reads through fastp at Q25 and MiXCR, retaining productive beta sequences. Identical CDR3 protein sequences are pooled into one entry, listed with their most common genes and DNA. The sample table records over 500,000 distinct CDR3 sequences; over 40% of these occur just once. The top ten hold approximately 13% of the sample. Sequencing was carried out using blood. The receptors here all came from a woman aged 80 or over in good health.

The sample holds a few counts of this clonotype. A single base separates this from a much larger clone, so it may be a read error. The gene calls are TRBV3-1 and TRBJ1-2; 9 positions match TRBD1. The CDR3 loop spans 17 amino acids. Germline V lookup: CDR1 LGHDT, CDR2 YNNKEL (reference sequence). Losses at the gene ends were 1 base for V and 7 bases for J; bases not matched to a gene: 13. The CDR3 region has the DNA TGTGCCAGCAGCCAAGCGCGGGCGACGGGACAGGGTCGTGGCTACACCTTC. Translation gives CASSQARATGQGRGYTF.

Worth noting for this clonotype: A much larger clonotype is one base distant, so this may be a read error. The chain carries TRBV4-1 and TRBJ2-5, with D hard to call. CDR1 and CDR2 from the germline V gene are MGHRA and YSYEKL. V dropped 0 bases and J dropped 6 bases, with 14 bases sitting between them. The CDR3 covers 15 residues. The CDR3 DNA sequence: TGCGCCAGCAGCCAAGACTTCAGTGTGGTACAGACCCAGTACTTC. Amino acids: CASSQDFSVVQTQYF.

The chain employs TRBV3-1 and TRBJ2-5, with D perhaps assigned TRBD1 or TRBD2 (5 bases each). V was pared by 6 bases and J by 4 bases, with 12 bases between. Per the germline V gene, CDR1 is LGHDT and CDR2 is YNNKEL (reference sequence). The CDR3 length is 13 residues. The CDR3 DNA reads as TGTGCCAGCAGAGGGGAGTTTGCAGAGACCCAGTACTTC. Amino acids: CASRGEFAETQYF.

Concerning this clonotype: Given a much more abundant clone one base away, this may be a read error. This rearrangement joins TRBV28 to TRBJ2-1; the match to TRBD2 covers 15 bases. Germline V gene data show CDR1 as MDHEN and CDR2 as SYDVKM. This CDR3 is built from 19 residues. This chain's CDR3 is CASGLWGTSGRSRGHEQFF. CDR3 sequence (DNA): TGTGCCAGCGGTTTATGGGGGACTAGCGGGAGGTCAAGAGGACATGAGCAGTTCTTC. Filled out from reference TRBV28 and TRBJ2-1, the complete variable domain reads DVKVTQSSRYLVKRTGEKVFLECVQDMDHENMFWYRQDPGLGLRLIYFSYDVKMKEKGDIPEGYSVSREKKERFSLILESASTNQTSMYLCASGLWGTSGRSRGHEQFFGPGTRLTVL.

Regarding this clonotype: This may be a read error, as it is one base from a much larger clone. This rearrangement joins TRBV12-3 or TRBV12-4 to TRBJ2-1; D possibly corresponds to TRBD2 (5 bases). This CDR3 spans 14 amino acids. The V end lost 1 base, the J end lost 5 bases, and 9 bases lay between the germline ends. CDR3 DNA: TGTGCCAGCAGTTTAGGCGGGTACCACAATGAGCAGTTCTTC. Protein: CASSLGGYHNEQFF.

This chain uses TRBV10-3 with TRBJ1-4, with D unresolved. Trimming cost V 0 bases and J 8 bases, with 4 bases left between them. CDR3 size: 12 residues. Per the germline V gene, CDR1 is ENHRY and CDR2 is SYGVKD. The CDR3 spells CAISESAEKLFF. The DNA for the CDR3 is TGTGCCATCAGTGAGTCGGCGGAAAAACTGTTTTTT.

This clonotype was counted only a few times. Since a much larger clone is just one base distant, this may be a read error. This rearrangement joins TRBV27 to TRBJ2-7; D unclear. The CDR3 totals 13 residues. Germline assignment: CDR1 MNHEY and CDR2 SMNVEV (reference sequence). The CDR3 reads CASSVSSSYEQYF. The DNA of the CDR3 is TGTGCCAGCAGTGTATCAAGCTCCTACGAGCAGTACTTC.

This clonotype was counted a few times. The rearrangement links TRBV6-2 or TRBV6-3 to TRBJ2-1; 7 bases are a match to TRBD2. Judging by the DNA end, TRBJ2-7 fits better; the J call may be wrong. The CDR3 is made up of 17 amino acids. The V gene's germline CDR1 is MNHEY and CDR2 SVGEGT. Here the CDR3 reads CASSWGRLAVSYNEQYF. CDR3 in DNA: TGTGCCAGCAGTTGGGGAAGACTAGCTGTTTCCTACAATGAGCAGTACTTC.

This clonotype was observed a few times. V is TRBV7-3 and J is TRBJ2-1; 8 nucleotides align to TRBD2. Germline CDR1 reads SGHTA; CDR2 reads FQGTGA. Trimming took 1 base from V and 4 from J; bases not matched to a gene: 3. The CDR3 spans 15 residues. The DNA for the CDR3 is TGTGCCAGCAGCTTAATTCCGGGGGGGTACAATGAGCAGTTCTTC. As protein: CASSLIPGGYNEQFF.

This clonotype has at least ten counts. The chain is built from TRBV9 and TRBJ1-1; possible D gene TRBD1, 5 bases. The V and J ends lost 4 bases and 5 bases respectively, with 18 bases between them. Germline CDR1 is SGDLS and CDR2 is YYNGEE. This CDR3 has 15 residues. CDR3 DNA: TGTGCCAGCAGCCGACAAAGGGGCCAATTTACTGAAGCTTTCTTT. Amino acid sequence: CASSRQRGQFTEAFF.

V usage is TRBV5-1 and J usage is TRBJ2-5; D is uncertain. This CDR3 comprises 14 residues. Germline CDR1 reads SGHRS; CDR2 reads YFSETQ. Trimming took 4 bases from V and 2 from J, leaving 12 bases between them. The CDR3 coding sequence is TGCGCCAGCAGCCCCCAAGCCTCACAAGAGACCCAGTACTTC. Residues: CASSPQASQETQYF.

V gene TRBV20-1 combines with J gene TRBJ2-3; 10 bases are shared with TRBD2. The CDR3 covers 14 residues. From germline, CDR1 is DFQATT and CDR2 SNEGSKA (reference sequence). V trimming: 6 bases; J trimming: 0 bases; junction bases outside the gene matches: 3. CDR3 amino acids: CSAISGGSTDTQYF. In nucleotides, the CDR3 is TGCAGTGCCATTAGCGGGGGGAGCACAGATACGCAGTATTTT.

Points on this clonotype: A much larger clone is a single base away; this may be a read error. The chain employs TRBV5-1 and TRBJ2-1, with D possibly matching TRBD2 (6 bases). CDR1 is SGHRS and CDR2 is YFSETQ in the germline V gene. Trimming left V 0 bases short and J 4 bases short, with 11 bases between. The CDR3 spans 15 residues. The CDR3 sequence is CASSLESSEYNEQFF. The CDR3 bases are TGCGCCAGCAGCTTGGAATCTAGCGAGTACAATGAGCAGTTCTTC.

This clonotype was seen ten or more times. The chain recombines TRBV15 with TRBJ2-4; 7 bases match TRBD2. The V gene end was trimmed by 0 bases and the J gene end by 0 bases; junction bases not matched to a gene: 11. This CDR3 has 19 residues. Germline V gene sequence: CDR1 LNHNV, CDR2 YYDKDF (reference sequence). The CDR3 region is CATSREPSGYSLAKNIQYF. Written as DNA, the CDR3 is TGTGCCACCAGCAGAGAGCCTAGCGGATACAGTTTAGCCAAAAACATTCAGTACTTC.

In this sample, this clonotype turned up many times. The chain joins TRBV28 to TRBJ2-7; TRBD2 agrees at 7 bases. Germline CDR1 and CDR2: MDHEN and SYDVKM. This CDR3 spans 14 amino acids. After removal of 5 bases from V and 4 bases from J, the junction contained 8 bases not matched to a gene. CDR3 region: CASSPSSGPYEQYF. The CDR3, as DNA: TGTGCCAGCAGTCCATCTAGCGGTCCTTACGAGCAGTACTTC. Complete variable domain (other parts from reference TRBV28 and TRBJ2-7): DVKVTQSSRYLVKRTGEKVFLECVQDMDHENMFWYRQDPGLGLRLIYFSYDVKMKEKGDIPEGYSVSREKKERFSLILESASTNQTSMYLCASSPSSGPYEQYFGPGTRLTVT.

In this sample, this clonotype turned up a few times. The CDR3 sequence: CASSLLSGGTDTQYF. The CDR3 region has the DNA TGTGCCAGCAGTCTCCTCAGCGGGGGCACAGATACGCAGTATTTT. The chain combines TRBV12-3 or TRBV12-4 with TRBJ2-3; the match to TRBD2 covers 7 bases. CDR3 length: 15 residues. V was clipped by 5 bases and J by 1 base; unmatched bases: 6.